These T cell receptor beta chains were read from a single sample in a study of CD8 T cells in Susac syndrome. TCRdb analysed the immunoSEQ multiplex PCR reads with MiXCR anew, one entry per CDR3 protein. The sample holds some 180,000 distinct CDR3 sequences, 85% to 95% seen once. Sequencing input: CD4+ T cells from PBMCs. These receptors were obtained from a human donor with Susac syndrome. Both conserved end residues are part of each CDR3. Fields, in order: J gene, clone size, V gene, D gene, CDR3 DNA, CDR3 protein. The D gene is left open where the match is weak. Expanded clones get a size class; other rows say once, few or many, or leave the size out.

J: TRBJ1-2; size: .; V: TRBV7-9; D: .; DNA: TGTGCCAGCACCCAGGGACTGCCCCTAGGCTACACCTTC; CDR3: CASTQGLPLGYTF
J: TRBJ2-3; size: .; V: TRBV15; D: .; DNA: TGTGCCACCAGCAGAGATTACGGAGCGGGCACAGATACGCAGTATTTT; CDR3: CATSRDYGAGTDTQYF
J: TRBJ1-1; size: .; V: TRBV3-1; D: .; DNA: TGTGCCAGCAGCCAAGAGCCAGCGAACACTGAAGCTTTCTTT; CDR3: CASSQEPANTEAFF
J: TRBJ2-7; size: .; V: TRBV20-1; D: TRBD1; DNA: TGCAGTGCTAGCTCGGGACAGGGAATGTACGAGCAGTACTTC; CDR3: CSASSGQGMYEQYF
J: TRBJ2-1; size: .; V: TRBV20-1; D: TRBD2; DNA: TGCAGTGCAGATTTAGCGGGGGGGTGGATTGGGAATGAGCAGTTCTTC; CDR3: CSADLAGGWIGNEQFF
J: TRBJ2-5; size: .; V: TRBV28; D: .; DNA: TGTGCCAGCAGCCCGTTTGGGGGCGGAGGAGAAGAGACCCAGTACTTC; CDR3: CASSPFGGGGEETQYF
J: TRBJ2-3; size: .; V: TRBV24-1; D: TRBD1; DNA: TGTGCCACCATGGACAGGGGCGGCACAGATACGCAGTATTTT; CDR3: CATMDRGGTDTQYF
J: TRBJ1-1; size: .; V: TRBV7-2; D: .; DNA: TGTGCCAGCAGCTTAGACGGGGTCACTGAAGCTTTCTTT; CDR3: CASSLDGVTEAFF
J: TRBJ1-2; size: .; V: TRBV11-2; D: TRBD1; DNA: TGTGCCAGCAGCTCTAGACAGGGCTGGTATGGCTACACCTTC; CDR3: CASSSRQGWYGYTF
J: TRBJ2-5; size: once; V: TRBV30; D: .; DNA: TGTGCCTGGAGTGTAACAGCCACCGGGGGCCAGTCCTTC; CDR3: CAWSVTATGGQSF
J: TRBJ2-1; size: .; V: TRBV18; D: .; DNA: TGTGCCAGCTCACGCGAGAGCTCCTACAATGAGCAGTTCTTC; CDR3: CASSRESSYNEQFF
J: TRBJ1-2; size: .; V: TRBV3-1; D: .; DNA: TGTGCCAGCAGCCAAGTCTACCCCGGGGATGGCTACACCTTC; CDR3: CASSQVYPGDGYTF
J: TRBJ2-1; size: .; V: TRBV5-4; D: TRBD2; DNA: TGTGCCAGCTACACCCCCGGGACTAGCATCAATGAGCAGTTCTTC; CDR3: CASYTPGTSINEQFF
J: TRBJ1-1; size: .; V: TRBV29-1; D: .; DNA: TGCAGCGTTGGAGGGGTACAGGGGAACACTGAAGCTTTCTTT; CDR3: CSVGGVQGNTEAFF
J: TRBJ2-1; size: .; V: TRBV12-5; D: .; DNA: TGTGCTAGTGGTTTTTCAAGACAGGGAGGCTACAATGAGCAGTTCTTC; CDR3: CASGFSRQGGYNEQFF
J: TRBJ1-2; size: .; V: TRBV27; D: .; DNA: TGTGCCAGCAGTTTAACCCCGACTGGGAACTATGGCTACACCTTC; CDR3: CASSLTPTGNYGYTF
J: TRBJ1-4; size: .; V: TRBV5-6; D: TRBD1; DNA: TGTGCCAGCAGCTTGGGGGGCAGGGGGCATGAAAAACTGTTTTTT; CDR3: CASSLGGRGHEKLFF
J: TRBJ2-7; size: .; V: TRBV7-9; D: TRBD2; DNA: TGTGCCAGCAGCTTTCCGGGAGGGCCCCACGAGCAGTACTTC; CDR3: CASSFPGGPHEQYF
J: TRBJ2-7; size: .; V: TRBV9; D: TRBD2; DNA: TGTGCCAGCAGCGAGAGAGCGGGGGAGGCTTACGAGCAGTACTTC; CDR3: CASSERAGEAYEQYF
J: TRBJ1-2; size: .; V: TRBV20-1; D: .; DNA: TGCAGTGCTAGAGTTGGGAACTATGGCTACACCTTC; CDR3: CSARVGNYGYTF
J: TRBJ2-3; size: .; V: TRBV12-3/TRBV12-4; D: .; DNA: TGTGCCAGCAACCCGGGGGCTGGTGATACGCAGTATTTT; CDR3: CASNPGAGDTQYF
J: TRBJ2-1; size: .; V: TRBV14; D: .; DNA: TGTGCCAGCACCCAACGGGGTATTCTACGTAATGAGCAGTTCTTC; CDR3: CASTQRGILRNEQFF
J: TRBJ1-1; size: .; V: TRBV5-1; D: TRBD1; DNA: TGCGCCAGCAGCCCGACAGGGAGTTCACGCACTGAAGCTTTCTTT; CDR3: CASSPTGSSRTEAFF
J: TRBJ2-1; size: .; V: TRBV28; D: TRBD2; DNA: TGTGCCAGCAGTTGGGTGGGGACTAGCCTCGATGAGCAGTTCTTC; CDR3: CASSWVGTSLDEQFF
J: TRBJ2-3; size: .; V: TRBV12-3/TRBV12-4; D: .; DNA: TGTGCCAGCAGCCCATTGGGAGCGGGTGGCACAGATACGCAGTATTTT; CDR3: CASSPLGAGGTDTQYF
J: TRBJ1-3; size: .; V: TRBV29-1; D: TRBD1; DNA: TGCAGCGCCCGGACAGGGGTTCTTTCTGGAAACACCATATATTTT; CDR3: CSARTGVLSGNTIYF
J: TRBJ2-3; size: .; V: TRBV5-4; D: .; DNA: TGTGCCAGCAGCCAACGTATAGGGGGACGCACAGATACGCAGTATTTT; CDR3: CASSQRIGGRTDTQYF
J: TRBJ1-1; size: .; V: TRBV30; D: .; DNA: TGTGCCTGGAACATGGGGAACACTGAAGCTTTCTTT; CDR3: CAWNMGNTEAFF
J: TRBJ2-7; size: .; V: TRBV25-1; D: TRBD1; DNA: TGTGCCAGCAGTGAAACAGGGGAAGGGTATGAGATGGACGAGCAGTACTTC; CDR3: CASSETGEGYEMDEQYF
J: TRBJ1-1; size: .; V: TRBV12-3/TRBV12-4; D: .; DNA: TGTGCCAGCAGTTTTTGGACACCCCACCGGTTAACTGAAGCTTTCTTT; CDR3: CASSFWTPHRLTEAFF
J: TRBJ1-3; size: .; V: TRBV7-2; D: .; DNA: TGTGCCAGCAGCCCCCTTACCTCTGGAAACACCATATATTTT; CDR3: CASSPLTSGNTIYF
J: TRBJ1-5; size: .; V: TRBV15; D: .; DNA: TGTGCCACCAGCTTGGGCGGGGAAGCGCGGAATCAGCCCCAGCATTTT; CDR3: CATSLGGEARNQPQHF
J: TRBJ1-1; size: .; V: TRBV18; D: .; DNA: TGTGCCAGCTCACCCGCCAGGGGCGCTGAAGCTTTCTTT; CDR3: CASSPARGAEAFF